This entry features one TCR beta chain sequence. Sequencing was performed with immunoSEQ multiplex PCR; in TCRdb, only in-frame clones are kept and a portion is missing. Of hundreds of thousands of clones listed, more than 85% are singletons. V was shortened by 2 bases and J by 5 bases, with 12 bases between the two germline ends. The germline V gene has CDR1 KGHSH and CDR2 LQKENI. The CDR3 loop spans 15 amino acids. This sample stems from a study of blood T cell repertoires in COVID-19. On the study more broadly: Samples of COVID-19 (acute and convalescent) were obtained from the United States, Italy and Spain. PBMCs, B-cell-depleted T cells, or T cells provided the cDNA or gDNA that made up the material.

Material: peripheral blood. The receptor was isolated from a man aged 70-80 years with acute or convalescent COVID-19. V gene TRBV18 combines with J gene TRBJ1-4; TRBD1 is a possible D gene (6 bases). The CDR3, as DNA: TGTGCCAGCTCACCATTCACAGGGATGAATGAAAAACTGTTTTTT. Its translation: CASSPFTGMNEKLFF.